This TCR beta chain was sequenced for a study of CD8+CD57+ T cells in acquired aplastic anemia. Germline trimming cut 8 bases from V and 4 bases from J; bases unmatched to any gene: 1. Germline assignment: CDR1 LNHDA and CDR2 SQIVND (reference sequence). The CDR3 runs 12 residues. Flow cytometry had shown expanded CD8+CD57+ cells in the patients chosen for sequencing. The use of genomic DNA as template underpinned the TCR beta VDJ and CDR3 profiling. A single record per CDR3 protein comes from TCRdb applying MiXCR to the reads. The sample consists of about 160,000 distinct CDR3 sequences, approximately 51% of them appearing once. This clonotype was seen a single time.

The origin of this receptor is a human donor with aplastic anemia. The genes are TRBV19 and TRBJ2-5; 10 bases agree with TRBD2. Sequencing was done on a sample of sorted CD4+, CD8+, or CD8+CD57+ T cells (not recorded which) from PBMCs. The CDR3 coding sequence is TGTGCCAGTCGACTAGCGGGAGAGACCCAGTACTTC. Protein: CASRLAGETQYF.